This T cell receptor beta chain was sequenced during a study of shared clonotypes between healthy human individuals. General study results and limits: Generation probabilities of non-shared clonotypes were lower (relative to those shared by all four donors).

Details on this clone: No antigen is known for it.

V dropped 6 bases and J dropped 1; count of bases not matched to a gene: 2. Germline V lookup: CDR1 MDHEN, CDR2 SYDVKM. This CDR3 comprises 16 residues. Here immunoSEQ multiplex PCR was the method, and the copy in TCRdb shows in-frame clones only, minus some. The sample shows approximately 1,500,000 clones, under 99% of them seen only once. The chain combines TRBV28 with TRBJ2-1, with 14 bases matching TRBD2. This clonotype was sampled from a man aged 25-40 years in good health. Sequenced sample: naive CD4+ T cells sorted from blood. Subset in this sample: CD45RA+ positively selected. This chain's CDR3 is CASRGLAGVSYNEQFF. The CDR3, as DNA: TGTGCCAGCAGGGGACTAGCGGGAGTATCCTACAATGAGCAGTTCTTC.